Presented here are 28 T cell receptor beta chains from one specimen sequenced in a study of immune heterogeneity within non-small cell lung tumors. TCR beta CDR3 was amplified by multiplex PCR using 32 V and 13 J primers. TCRdb re-analysed the multiplex PCR reads in MiXCR, keeping a single row per CDR3 protein. The sample has approximately 29,000 distinct CDR3 sequences; about 29% are singletons. Samples each supplied approximately 0.55 ug of bulk tumor genomic DNA as template. Surgery yielded several widely spaced biopsies per primary tumor. Enrolled individuals presented with untreated, newly diagnosed non-small cell lung cancer and received curative surgery. Sample: lung tumor tissue. These receptors were obtained from a man aged 40-49 years with non-small cell lung cancer.

This clonotype showed up just a few times. V gene TRBV11-2 combines with J gene TRBJ2-1; 10 nucleotides align to TRBD2. In germline, CDR1 is SGHAT, CDR2 FQNNGV. The V gene end was trimmed by 1 base and the J gene end by 9 bases; junction bases not matched to a gene: 6. The CDR3 has 15 residues. Here the CDR3 DNA reads TGTGCCAGCAGCTTAGGCCTAGCGGGAGTGGCTGAGCAGTTCTTC. This sequence encodes CASSLGLAGVAEQFF.

CDR3 loop: CASSEAPWETQYF. The CDR3 DNA is TGTGCCAGCAGTGAAGCTCCCTGGGAGACCCAGTACTTC. V usage is TRBV6-1 and J usage is TRBJ2-5; no firm D call. Deletions cut 0 bases from V and 5 bases from J, with 7 bases between. The CDR3 sequence is 13 residues long. In germline, CDR1 is MNHNS, CDR2 SASEGT.

This clonotype appeared many times. V usage is TRBV15 and J usage is TRBJ1-5; no clear D gene. Germline assignment: CDR1 LNHNV and CDR2 YYDKDF (reference sequence). The CDR3 has 12 residues. V lost 1 base, J lost 5 bases, and 3 bases lay in between. CDR3: CATSRVDQPQHF. CDR3 sequence (DNA): TGTGCCACCAGCAGAGTGGATCAGCCCCAGCATTTT.

This clonotype was picked up a small number of times. DNA of the CDR3: TGTGCCAGCAGCTTAAAGGGAGTAGTGTCGGAGACCCAGTACTTC. Amino acid sequence: CASSLKGVVSETQYF. J is TRBJ2-5 and V is TRBV13, with D tentatively TRBD2 (5 bases). CDR1 PRHDT and CDR2 FYEKMQ come from the germline V gene (reference sequence). The CDR3 consists of 15 residues. V lost 2 bases to trimming and J lost 5 bases, with 15 bases between them.

This clonotype was recorded at least ten times. The CDR3 DNA sequence: TGTGCCAGCAGTTGGGGACTAGCGGGAGCCATGAATGAGCAGTTCTTC. Amino acids: CASSWGLAGAMNEQFF. This chain links TRBV12-3 or TRBV12-4 with TRBJ2-1; 14 nucleotides line up with TRBD2. Trimming at V came to 4 bases and at J to 7 bases, leaving 6 bases not matched to a gene. CDR3 length: 16 amino acids.

The V call is TRBV24-1, the J call TRBJ2-3; 8 bases are shared with TRBD2. The CDR3 length is 18 residues. V lost 3 bases and J lost 2; bases outside the gene matches: 12. CDR1 KGHDR and CDR2 SFDVKD come from the germline V gene. The CDR3 reads CATSDARAGSGITDTQYF. The DNA of the CDR3 is TGTGCCACCAGTGATGCCAGGGCGGGTAGCGGGATCACAGATACGCAGTATTTT.

This clonotype was counted at least ten times. The chain couples TRBV4-2 to TRBJ2-2; TRBD2 might be the D (5 bases). Germline V gives CDR1 LGHNA, CDR2 YNFKEQ. CDR3 length: 14 residues. Between the trimmed V and J ends, which lost 1 base and 7 bases, there was a span of 10 bases. The CDR3 DNA reads as TGTGCCAGCAGCCAAGGGTTCGAGGGCGGGGAGCTGTTTTTT. It is translated as CASSQGFEGGELFF.

This clonotype has at least ten counts. The chain uses TRBV27 and TRBJ2-3; 11 bases align to TRBD2. V lost 5 bases to trimming and J lost 0 bases; unmatched junction nucleotides: 4. The CDR3 sequence is 16 residues long. CDR1 MNHEY and CDR2 SMNVEV come from the germline V gene (reference sequence). CDR3 loop: CASSPGLAESTDTQYF. As DNA, the CDR3 is TGTGCCAGCAGTCCGGGACTAGCGGAAAGCACAGATACGCAGTATTTT.

This clonotype was counted between two and nine times. The CDR3 loop is CASSQDRSGELFF. Here the CDR3 DNA reads TGTGCCAGCAGCCAGGATAGGTCCGGGGAGCTGTTTTTT. The chain carries TRBV4-2 and TRBJ2-2; no clear D gene. Germline V gene sequence: CDR1 LGHNA, CDR2 YNFKEQ. Trimming removed 3 bases at V and 6 bases at J, with 8 bases between. The CDR3 covers 13 residues.

This clonotype was observed a handful of times. The chain's CDR3 is CASSPALAGFYEQYF. The CDR3 nucleotides are TGTGCCAGCAGCCCAGCGCTAGCGGGTTTCTACGAGCAGTACTTC. The gene calls are TRBV3-1 and TRBJ2-7, with TRBD2 matching 8 bases. Germline values: CDR1 LGHDT, CDR2 YNNKEL (reference sequence). Trimming cost V 4 bases and J 3 bases; bases outside gene matches: 8. The CDR3 spans 15 residues.

As concerns this clonotype: This may be a read error: a much more frequent sequence differs by one nucleotide. The chain couples TRBV6-1 to TRBJ1-6, with TRBD1 matching 7 bases. Germline V gene sequence: CDR1 MNHNS, CDR2 SASEGT. Trimming cost V 3 bases and J 9 bases; bases outside gene matches: 8. The CDR3 extends over 15 amino acids. The DNA of the CDR3 is TGTGCCAGCAGTGAGACGACAGGGATAAGTTCACCCCTCCACTTT. Protein: CASSETTGISSPLHF.

This clonotype occurred a few times. V usage is TRBV20-1 and J usage is TRBJ2-5; 7 bases agree with TRBD2. CDR1 and CDR2 (germline): DFQATT, SNEGSKA (reference sequence). The CDR3 spans 13 residues. V lost 3 bases to trimming and J lost 10 bases; unmatched junction nucleotides: 11. The CDR3 protein is CSARTSLMGDQYF. The DNA for the CDR3 is TGCAGTGCTAGGACTAGCCTGATGGGGGACCAGTACTTC.

This clonotype occurred many times. The chain recombines TRBV6-1 with TRBJ2-7; possibly TRBD2 for D (5 bases). From germline, CDR1 is MNHNS and CDR2 SASEGT. The germline V and J ends were trimmed by 5 bases and 2 bases, with 10 bases remaining between them. The CDR3 has 13 amino acids. CDR3 sequence reads: CASSLSGAYEQYF. The CDR3, as DNA: TGTGCCAGCAGTTTGAGCGGAGCCTACGAGCAGTACTTC.

This clonotype was seen repeatedly, ten times or more. V and J are TRBV6-1 and TRBJ1-4, with D maybe TRBD1 (6 bases). The CDR3 runs 16 residues. Germline assignment: CDR1 MNHNS and CDR2 SASEGT. Trimming removed 4 bases from V and 2 bases from J, with 14 bases in between. The CDR3 region is CASSVHVQGTNEKLFF. The CDR3 nucleotides are TGTGCCAGCAGTGTCCATGTCCAGGGGACTAATGAAAAACTGTTTTTT.

To note about this clonotype: A much larger clone differs from this one at a single base, so this may be a read error. The V and J genes are TRBV6-2 or TRBV6-3 and TRBJ2-7; 8 bases fit TRBD1. Germline V gene data show CDR1 as MNHEY and CDR2 as SVGEGT. This CDR3 contains 14 residues. CDR3 DNA sequence: TGTGCCACCAGTTCCCCGGACAGGGTGGACGAGCAGTACTTC. Amino acids: CATSSPDRVDEQYF.

This clonotype is deemed medium-sized. The chain uses TRBV12-3 or TRBV12-4 and TRBJ1-5; a weak D match, TRBD1 (5 bases). The V and J ends lost 3 bases and 8 bases respectively, with 8 bases between them. This CDR3 is built from 12 residues. The CDR3 is CASSLGGEPQHF. The CDR3 bases are TGTGCCAGCAGTTTGGGGGGAGAGCCCCAGCATTTT.

Concerning this clonotype itself: The junction and the germline gene differ at one end; a read error may be behind it. This chain links TRBV5-6 with TRBJ1-1; TRBD1 agrees at 10 bases. The CDR3 has 15 amino acids. The germline gives CDR1 SGHDT, CDR2 YYEEEE. The CDR3 is CTSSAFGTGDPEAFF. In DNA, the CDR3 is TGTACCAGCAGCGCATTTGGGACAGGGGATCCTGAAGCTTTCTTT.

The chain employs TRBV7-9 and TRBJ2-5, with 10 bases aligning to TRBD1. CDR3 length: 15 amino acids. Losses at the gene ends were 3 bases for V and 2 bases for J; bases not matched to a gene: 3. Germline CDR1 and CDR2: SEHNR and FQNEAQ (reference sequence). The CDR3 is CASSFGQGVQETQYF. The CDR3 region has the DNA TGTGCCAGCAGCTTTGGACAGGGGGTGCAAGAGACCCAGTACTTC.

The chain recombines TRBV6-2 or TRBV6-3 with TRBJ2-7; 10 positions agree with TRBD2. Germline values: CDR1 MNHEY, CDR2 SVGEGT. This CDR3 comprises 15 residues. Germline trimming cut 10 bases from V and 6 bases from J; bases unmatched to any gene: 15. The CDR3 DNA is TGTGCCAACAGCCAGACCCTAGCGGGAGCCTCCGAGCAGTACTTC. It translates to CANSQTLAGASEQYF.

This clonotype was observed once. A much larger clone lies a single base off, so this may be a read error. The CDR3 carries no conserved terminal phenylalanine or tryptophan, so it likely arises from a read error. J is TRBJ2-7 and V is TRBV20-1, with 8 bases identical to TRBD2. This CDR3 has 15 residues. CDR1 is DFQATT and CDR2 is SNEGSKA in the germline V gene (reference sequence). J was trimmed by 4 bases and V by 0 bases; bases with no gene match: 8. The CDR3 nucleotides are TGCAGTGCTAGAGATTCAAGCGGGAGTCAGTACGAGCAGTACTTA. It codes for CSARDSSGSQYEQYL.

The sample holds many counts of this clonotype. The V gene is TRBV27, the J gene TRBJ1-6, with D perhaps matching TRBD1 (5 bases). Germline loops: CDR1 MNHEY, CDR2 SMNVEV (reference sequence). Trimming took 3 bases from V and 9 from J, leaving 12 bases between them. CDR3 size: 14 residues. As DNA, the CDR3 is TGTGCCAGCAGTTTCGGACAAGTCGGTTCACCCCTCCACTTT. It codes for CASSFGQVGSPLHF.

The rearrangement uses TRBV12-3 or TRBV12-4 and TRBJ2-1; TRBD2 aligns across 11 bases. J lost 8 bases, V lost 6 bases, and 12 bases had no gene match. The CDR3 loop spans 16 amino acids. The CDR3 region is CASSSPLAGGRHEQFF. CDR3 nucleotides: TGTGCCAGCAGCTCACCTCTAGCGGGGGGAAGGCATGAGCAGTTCTTC.

This clonotype was seen many times. The V call is TRBV10-3, the J call TRBJ1-6; the D gene is possibly TRBD1 (5 bases). The CDR3 consists of 12 residues. In germline, CDR1 is ENHRY, CDR2 SYGVKD. Between the trimmed V and J ends, which lost 7 bases and 9 bases, there was a span of 10 bases. The CDR3 loop is CAIKGTSSPLHF. CDR3 bases: TGTGCCATCAAAGGGACTAGTTCACCCCTCCACTTT.

About this clonotype itself: The junction and the germline gene differ at one end; a read error may be behind it. The chain employs TRBV7-9 and TRBJ2-1; 7 bases line up with TRBD2. Per germline, CDR1 SEHNR and CDR2 FQNEAQ (reference sequence). The CDR3 runs 14 residues. As DNA, the CDR3 is TGTGTCAGCAGCCCCGGCGGCGGGAGAGATGAGCAGTTCTTC. Protein: CVSSPGGGRDEQFF.

This clonotype was observed a handful of times. The chain links TRBV5-1 to TRBJ2-5; 9 positions agree with TRBD1. The germline V gene has CDR1 SGHRS and CDR2 YFSETQ. V dropped 4 bases and J dropped 5; count of bases not matched to a gene: 6. The CDR3 length is 14 residues. The CDR3 is CASSMGQGEETQYF. As DNA, the CDR3 is TGCGCCAGCAGCATGGGACAGGGAGAGGAGACCCAGTACTTC.

This clonotype has a handful of counts. Sequence at one end of the junction differs from germline and may be a read error. V and J are TRBV20-1 and TRBJ2-5, with 7 bases identical to TRBD1. Germline assignment: CDR1 DFQATT and CDR2 SNEGSKA (reference sequence). The CDR3 has 9 residues. The DNA of the CDR3 is TGCAGTGCCGGGGACAGATCGGACTTC. As protein: CSAGDRSDF.

This clonotype has a count of ten or more. The V call is TRBV12-3 or TRBV12-4, the J call TRBJ1-2; D might be TRBD1 (6 bases). The CDR3 is made up of 14 amino acids. Trimming stripped 6 bases from V and 4 bases from J, with 15 bases between. CDR3 residues: CASRPPGEAYGYTF. The CDR3 DNA follows: TGTGCCAGCAGGCCACCAGGGGAAGCCTATGGCTACACCTTC.

This clonotype was counted at least ten times. The V gene is TRBV6-1, the J gene TRBJ2-7; TRBD2 aligns across 9 bases. V shed 6 bases, J shed 6 bases, and the junction held 12 bases outside the gene matches. The CDR3 sequence is 15 residues long. CDR1 and CDR2 (germline): MNHNS, SASEGT. CDR3 in amino acids: CASSPIAGARLEQYF. Here the CDR3 DNA reads TGTGCCAGCAGCCCTATAGCGGGAGCTAGGCTCGAGCAGTACTTC.